This T cell receptor beta chain was sequenced for a study of T cell clonotyping in hematopoietic cell transplantation (dated by TCRdb to the early 2020s). In terms of the full investigation: Pretransplant recipient samples were obtained after cytoreduction. The study collected over a hundred blood samples from 35 to 45 consecutive transplant recipients and their related donors. Patients were recruited between September 2015 and early 2017 and followed until late 2020 or death. Study-level results and caveats: Sample size was limited, and cells were not sorted, so CD4 and CD8 repertoire contributions could not be separated. Inverse Simpson Index values from donors and from recipients before transplant predicted broader TCR repertoire diversity after transplant. Overlap with donor repertoires was found for only a small fraction of recipient repertoires, with over 95% found to appear de novo at the given depth. A decrease in recipient TCR diversity was observed after transplant, and a progressive increase in pathologically expanded clonotypes was seen from day 30 to day 180.

With the immunoSEQ assay, which is a bias-controlled multiplex PCR relying on V- and J-specific primers, TCR beta CDR3 regions were amplified from genomic DNA. A second PCR step added a proprietary barcode and Illumina adapter sequences to the CDR3 amplicons. An Illumina MiSeq instrument was used for sequencing of the CDR3 libraries. Per the original workflow: immunoSEQ Analyzer 3.0 was used for export and quality control, with R Bioconductor and Immunarch used for downstream analyses. Only productive rearrangements in the normalized downsampled data set were used to calculate repertoire metrics. Clonotypes larger than 5 templates in the normalized cohort were defined as pathologically expanded. The Inverse Simpson Index served as the measure of repertoire diversity. To capture all clonotypes, the CMV-specificity analyses were run on the non-normalized data set. Here the immuneACCESS table is served through TCRdb, limited to in-frame sequences with V and J called. Missing clones are a known gap in these copies; in checked studies unresolved V genes cover under half, and the rest lacks a known reason. The V and J calls and the clone size are those of that table, but D and trimming were determined from the DNA. Present in this sample are roughly 29,000 clones, over 60% of which were seen just once. The ten largest account for 5.5% to 8% of the sample.

The sample's time point label is to be understood as: recipient sample about 28 days before transplant, after cytoreduction. Blood from recipients was drawn roughly 28 days before transplant, then again at days 30, 100 and 180 after transplant. Nuclei Lysis Solution was used to extract genomic DNA from fresh or cryopreserved unfractionated peripheral blood mononuclear cells. Regarding this clone: The antigen this receptor binds is unknown. No base-level quality is on record; no much larger clone is a single base apart.

The germline V gene yields LGHNA for CDR1 and YNFKEQ for CDR2. Here V drops 1 base and J drops 0 bases, and the junction holds 11 bases not matched to any gene. The CDR3 covers 18 residues, taking in both the cysteine and the phenylalanine. CDR3 DNA is the only sequence kept; it has 54 bases, read in frame from the first base. The sequences come from peripheral blood mononuclear cells, collected before stem cell transplant. This sequence originates from a woman aged 30 to 39 with chronic myeloid leukemia. Some clones in this sample may be carry-over from other donors' samples. This chain joins TRBV4-2 to TRBJ1-1; 7 bases in between match TRBD1. Here the CDR3 is given as CASSQATVLTGLNTEAFF. The nucleotides are TGTGCCAGCAGCCAAGCAACCGTACTGACAGGGCTGAACACTGAAGCTTTCTTT.